This is a list of T cell receptor beta chains from one sample in a study of OX40 agonist ivuxolimab in advanced cancers. Generated by immunoSEQ multiplex PCR, the TCRdb table keeps only in-frame clones and is missing some. The sample has tens of thousands of clones; about 82% are singletons. Sequencing was performed on CD4+ or CD8+ T cells sorted from blood, taken in a trial of the OX40 agonist ivuxolimab. The receptors shown here come from an adult with an advanced solid tumor such as melanoma, head and neck, liver or kidney cancer. CDR3s include the opening cysteine and the closing phenylalanine or tryptophan. The order of the fields is CDR3 DNA, CDR3 protein, V gene, D gene, clone size, J gene. The D gene is left open where the match is weak. Clone size is shown for a subset of rows, as once, few, many or a class of expanded clone.

CDR3 DNA: TGCGCCAGCAGCCAAGGTTTACGAGGGACCGGGGAGCTGTTTTTT
CDR3 protein: CASSQGLRGTGELFF
V gene: TRBV4-1
D gene: -
clone size: once
J gene: TRBJ2-2

CDR3 DNA: TGTGCCAGCAGTCGGACAGGCTCCCGCACAGATACGCAGTATTTT
CDR3 protein: CASSRTGSRTDTQYF
V gene: TRBV6-1
D gene: TRBD1
clone size: -
J gene: TRBJ2-3

CDR3 DNA: TGTGCCAGCAGCCCGCAAACCCGGACAGGGCTCGGCTACACCTTC
CDR3 protein: CASSPQTRTGLGYTF
V gene: TRBV9
D gene: TRBD1
clone size: -
J gene: TRBJ1-2

CDR3 DNA: TGTGCCACCCGATCTGTCGGGGAGCTGTTTTTT
CDR3 protein: CATRSVGELFF
V gene: TRBV11-2
D gene: -
clone size: -
J gene: TRBJ2-2

CDR3 DNA: TGTGCCAGCAGCCCCGGGGACTTTGGGAATCAGCCCCAGCATTTT
CDR3 protein: CASSPGDFGNQPQHF
V gene: TRBV7-9
D gene: -
clone size: once
J gene: TRBJ1-5

CDR3 DNA: TGCGCCAGCAGCCAACGGGCGGCAGGGGGCACCGGGGAGCTGTTTTTT
CDR3 protein: CASSQRAAGGTGELFF
V gene: TRBV4-1
D gene: TRBD1
clone size: -
J gene: TRBJ2-2

CDR3 DNA: TGCGCCAGCAGCTTGGAGGCGGTGAGCTATGGCTACACCTTC
CDR3 protein: CASSLEAVSYGYTF
V gene: TRBV5-1
D gene: -
clone size: once
J gene: TRBJ1-2

CDR3 DNA: TGTGCCAGCAGTAATGGACAGGGGGTGACTAATGAAAAACTGTTTTTT
CDR3 protein: CASSNGQGVTNEKLFF
V gene: TRBV27
D gene: TRBD1
clone size: -
J gene: TRBJ1-4

CDR3 DNA: TGTGCCAGCAGCCCCTTTACAGGGGTGATTGGCCAGCCCCAGCATTTT
CDR3 protein: CASSPFTGVIGQPQHF
V gene: TRBV7-3
D gene: TRBD1
clone size: once
J gene: TRBJ1-5

CDR3 DNA: TGTGCCAGCACGGACAGGGAAAACACTGAAGCTTTCTTT
CDR3 protein: CASTDRENTEAFF
V gene: TRBV2
D gene: TRBD1
clone size: few
J gene: TRBJ1-1

CDR3 DNA: TGTGCCAGCAGCCACAAGGGCAGGGCATACAATGAGCAGTTCTTC
CDR3 protein: CASSHKGRAYNEQFF
V gene: TRBV5-4
D gene: -
clone size: -
J gene: TRBJ2-1

CDR3 DNA: TGCGCCAGCAGCACAGGAGTACCAAACACAGATACGCAGTATTTT
CDR3 protein: CASSTGVPNTDTQYF
V gene: TRBV5-1
D gene: -
clone size: -
J gene: TRBJ2-3

CDR3 DNA: TGTGCCAGCAGTTTAAACAGTTTTAGCAATCAGCCCCAGCATTTT
CDR3 protein: CASSLNSFSNQPQHF
V gene: TRBV28
D gene: -
clone size: -
J gene: TRBJ1-5

CDR3 DNA: TGTGCCAGCCCAAACGAGAATCAAGAGACCCAGTACTTC
CDR3 protein: CASPNENQETQYF
V gene: TRBV2
D gene: -
clone size: -
J gene: TRBJ2-5

CDR3 DNA: TGTGCCAGCGACACGGGCCGCGGCTACACCTTC
CDR3 protein: CASDTGRGYTF
V gene: TRBV28
D gene: -
clone size: -
J gene: TRBJ1-2

CDR3 DNA: TGTGCCAGCAGCGTGGGGCCGGGCGATCAGCCCCAGCATTTT
CDR3 protein: CASSVGPGDQPQHF
V gene: TRBV7-6
D gene: -
clone size: -
J gene: TRBJ1-5

CDR3 DNA: TGCGCCAGCAGCCAACATGGGGGGACTGAAGCTTTCTTT
CDR3 protein: CASSQHGGTEAFF
V gene: TRBV4-1
D gene: -
clone size: few
J gene: TRBJ1-1

CDR3 DNA: TGTGCCAGCAGCTTATCAGGGGTAGGAGGGGAGACCCAGTACTTC
CDR3 protein: CASSLSGVGGETQYF
V gene: TRBV7-7
D gene: -
clone size: -
J gene: TRBJ2-5

CDR3 DNA: TGTGCCAGCAGCACCCGGGGGAGCTCTAACTATGGCTACACCTTC
CDR3 protein: CASSTRGSSNYGYTF
V gene: TRBV7-2
D gene: -
clone size: -
J gene: TRBJ1-2

CDR3 DNA: TGTGCCAGCAGCAAAAACGGTATAGCGGCTAGCACAGATACGCAGTATTTT
CDR3 protein: CASSKNGIAASTDTQYF
V gene: TRBV7-3
D gene: -
clone size: -
J gene: TRBJ2-3

CDR3 DNA: TGTGCCAGCAAACGGGACAACCAAGAGACCCAGTACTTC
CDR3 protein: CASKRDNQETQYF
V gene: TRBV6-5
D gene: -
clone size: -
J gene: TRBJ2-5

CDR3 DNA: TGTGCCAGCAGGCCCGACAGGGCTGGCTACACCTTC
CDR3 protein: CASRPDRAGYTF
V gene: TRBV2
D gene: TRBD1
clone size: few
J gene: TRBJ1-2

CDR3 DNA: TGTGCCAGCAGTCCTAGCGGGAGGGGAACCTACGAGCAGTACTTC
CDR3 protein: CASSPSGRGTYEQYF
V gene: TRBV27
D gene: TRBD2
clone size: -
J gene: TRBJ2-7

CDR3 DNA: TGTGCCAGCAGTTACGGACGTGGTCAGCCCCAGCATTTT
CDR3 protein: CASSYGRGQPQHF
V gene: TRBV6-5
D gene: -
clone size: -
J gene: TRBJ1-5

CDR3 DNA: TGTGCCTGGAGTGTATTCTTTTGGGACAGGGAATTCACTGGGGCCAACGTCCTGACTTTC
CDR3 protein: CAWSVFFWDREFTGANVLTF
V gene: TRBV30
D gene: TRBD1
clone size: -
J gene: TRBJ2-6

CDR3 DNA: TGTGCCAGCAGCTGGAGCGGGGGGGCCTACGAGCAGTACTTC
CDR3 protein: CASSWSGGAYEQYF
V gene: TRBV7-2
D gene: TRBD2
clone size: -
J gene: TRBJ2-7

CDR3 DNA: TGCGCCAGCAGCGGGACTCGCACCGGGGAGCTGTTTTTT
CDR3 protein: CASSGTRTGELFF
V gene: TRBV5-1
D gene: -
clone size: -
J gene: TRBJ2-2

CDR3 DNA: TGTGCCAGCAGCCCCCCACAGGTGACAGATACGCAGTATTTT
CDR3 protein: CASSPPQVTDTQYF
V gene: TRBV28
D gene: -
clone size: few
J gene: TRBJ2-3

CDR3 DNA: TGTGCCAGCTCACCATATCGGCAGCGAACAACTAATGAAAAACTGTTTTTT
CDR3 protein: CASSPYRQRTTNEKLFF
V gene: TRBV18
D gene: -
clone size: -
J gene: TRBJ1-4

CDR3 DNA: TGTGCCAGCAGCTTCGGGACCCAGTACTTC
CDR3 protein: CASSFGTQYF
V gene: TRBV7-3
D gene: -
clone size: -
J gene: TRBJ2-5

CDR3 DNA: TGTGCCAGCAGCTTGATCGTCAGGGGCCGGGAGACCCAGTACTTC
CDR3 protein: CASSLIVRGRETQYF
V gene: TRBV5-4
D gene: -
clone size: once
J gene: TRBJ2-5

CDR3 DNA: TGTGCCATCAGTGCGCCAGGGCGGAACGAGCAGTACTTC
CDR3 protein: CAISAPGRNEQYF
V gene: TRBV10-3
D gene: -
clone size: -
J gene: TRBJ2-7

CDR3 DNA: TGTGCCAGCAGCTTTGAACAGGGGGCCTCAGATACGCAGTATTTT
CDR3 protein: CASSFEQGASDTQYF
V gene: TRBV5-8
D gene: TRBD1
clone size: -
J gene: TRBJ2-3

CDR3 DNA: TGTGCCACCAGCAGAGATTCGGGATGGCGGGGGAGGACCGGGGAGCTGTTTTTT
CDR3 protein: CATSRDSGWRGRTGELFF
V gene: TRBV15
D gene: TRBD2
clone size: -
J gene: TRBJ2-2

CDR3 DNA: TGTGCCAGCAGCGCCACAGCGGGGGAGCAGTACTTC
CDR3 protein: CASSATAGEQYF
V gene: TRBV9
D gene: TRBD2
clone size: -
J gene: TRBJ2-7

CDR3 DNA: TGTGCCAGCAGCCCGGGAGGGACAGGGCGGGGCGGGGAGCTGTTTTTT
CDR3 protein: CASSPGGTGRGGELFF
V gene: TRBV7-2
D gene: -
clone size: -
J gene: TRBJ2-2

CDR3 DNA: TGTGCCAGCAGCTCTCAGGGTATTATCTACAATGAGCAGTTCTTC
CDR3 protein: CASSSQGIIYNEQFF
V gene: TRBV7-8
D gene: -
clone size: -
J gene: TRBJ2-1

CDR3 DNA: TGTGCCAGCAGCTTAGTCATGGGCAGGACCTACGAGCAGTACTTC
CDR3 protein: CASSLVMGRTYEQYF
V gene: TRBV7-8
D gene: -
clone size: -
J gene: TRBJ2-7

CDR3 DNA: TGCGCCAGCAGCCAAGGTTCAAGGACAGGGGGAGGGAGGCCCCAGCATTTT
CDR3 protein: CASSQGSRTGGGRPQHF
V gene: TRBV4-1
D gene: TRBD1
clone size: -
J gene: TRBJ1-5

CDR3 DNA: TGTGCCAGCAGCTTAGTGGGGACATCCACAGATACGCAGTATTTT
CDR3 protein: CASSLVGTSTDTQYF
V gene: TRBV7-2
D gene: -
clone size: -
J gene: TRBJ2-3

CDR3 DNA: TGCGCCAGCAGCCAAGGGTTCTGGACTAGCGGGGTGAACACAGATACGCAGTATTTT
CDR3 protein: CASSQGFWTSGVNTDTQYF
V gene: TRBV4-3
D gene: TRBD2
clone size: -
J gene: TRBJ2-3

CDR3 DNA: TGTGCCAGCAGCTTAGGGGCAGTTTCTGGAAACACCATATATTTT
CDR3 protein: CASSLGAVSGNTIYF
V gene: TRBV7-8
D gene: -
clone size: -
J gene: TRBJ1-3

CDR3 DNA: TGTGCCAGCAGCTTTAGGACAGCCTACGAGCAGTACTTC
CDR3 protein: CASSFRTAYEQYF
V gene: TRBV11-1
D gene: -
clone size: -
J gene: TRBJ2-7

CDR3 DNA: TGTGCCAGCCGAGGGCAGGGGGAGGGCCCCCAGCATTTT
CDR3 protein: CASRGQGEGPQHF
V gene: TRBV28
D gene: TRBD1
clone size: -
J gene: TRBJ1-5

CDR3 DNA: TGTGCCTGGACTGGGGCTGGTAATGAAAAACTGTTTTTT
CDR3 protein: CAWTGAGNEKLFF
V gene: TRBV30
D gene: -
clone size: -
J gene: TRBJ1-4

CDR3 DNA: TGTGCCAGCAGTTCTCCCGGGGGTAACTATGGCTACACCTTC
CDR3 protein: CASSSPGGNYGYTF
V gene: TRBV28
D gene: -
clone size: -
J gene: TRBJ1-2